This paragraph covers one T cell receptor beta chain sequence. This table comes from immunoSEQ multiplex PCR, and its TCRdb copy is limited to in-frame clones, with some not included. The sample holds more than 65,000 clones, approximately 91% seen once. This specimen comes from a study of technical replicates of blood from a handful of donors. Germline V gene lookup returns CDR1 ENHRY and CDR2 SYGVKD. Losses at the gene ends were 9 bases for V and 6 bases for J; bases not matched to a gene: 4. This CDR3 region has 11 residues. The rearrangement joins TRBV10-3 to TRBJ1-2; 7 bases are shared with TRBD1. Sample: T cells isolated from PBMCs. This receptor was obtained from a human donor in good health. The CDR3 bases are TGTGCCATGACAGGGAGTGATGGCTACACCTTC. Translated: CAMTGSDGYTF.